Below are 17 T cell receptor beta chains sequenced from a single sample in a study of OX40 agonist ivuxolimab in advanced cancers. Measured with immunoSEQ multiplex PCR; TCRdb has only the in-frame clones, and not every one. The sample lists 55,000 to 75,000 clones, about 86% occurring once. Sequenced material: CD4+ or CD8+ T cells sorted from blood, taken in a trial of the OX40 agonist ivuxolimab. The receptors here all came from an adult with an advanced solid tumor such as melanoma, head and neck, liver or kidney cancer.

The chain uses TRBV6-5 and TRBJ2-1; D possibly corresponds to TRBD2 (6 bases). CDR1 and CDR2 from the germline V gene are MNHEY and SVGAGI. Trimming shortened V by 4 bases and J by 3 bases, and 16 bases separated the two germline ends. The CDR3 totals 16 residues. The CDR3 DNA is TGTGCCAGCAGTTCTTTACCGGGAGATAGCTACAATGAGCAGTTCTTC. Residues: CASSSLPGDSYNEQFF.

The rearrangement joins TRBV4-1 to TRBJ1-1; no clear D gene. Trimming removed 0 bases at V and 5 bases at J, with 7 bases between. CDR1 is MGHRA, CDR2 YSYEKL, per germline. CDR3 length equals 13 residues. The CDR3 region has the DNA TGCGCCAGCAGCCAAGACAGAGGGACTGAAGCTTTCTTT. Translated: CASSQDRGTEAFF.

This sequence joins TRBV5-4 and TRBJ2-1, with D perhaps assigned TRBD1 or TRBD2 (5 bases each). The CDR3 is 15 residues long. V was trimmed by 3 bases and J by 0 bases, leaving 10 bases between them. Germline V lookup: CDR1 SGHNT, CDR2 YYREEE (reference sequence). CDR3 region: CASSSKGPSYNEQFF. The CDR3 nucleotides are TGTGCCAGCAGCTCGAAGGGACCCTCCTACAATGAGCAGTTCTTC.

The chain carries TRBV18 and TRBJ1-1; 7 positions match TRBD1. With V trimmed by 5 bases and J by 6 bases, 12 bases remained unmatched. The CDR3 contains 15 residues. Per the germline V gene, CDR1 is KGHSH and CDR2 is LQKENI. DNA for the CDR3: TGTGCCAGCTCAGTATTACAGGGGAGAGACGCTGAAGCTTTCTTT. It encodes CASSVLQGRDAEAFF.

This chain uses TRBV19 with TRBJ2-1; D call uncertain. The germline V gene has CDR1 LNHDA and CDR2 SQIVND (reference sequence). This CDR3 has 13 amino acids. Deletions cut 1 base from V and 5 bases from J, with 6 bases between. CDR3: CASSIGPNNEQFF. The CDR3 coding sequence is TGTGCCAGTAGTATAGGACCTAACAATGAGCAGTTCTTC.

In DNA, the CDR3 is TGTGCCAGCAGTCGACCGGGACAGGGACGGTACGGCTACACCTTC. Its translation: CASSRPGQGRYGYTF. V usage is TRBV7-2 and J usage is TRBJ1-2, with 9 bases matching TRBD1. J gave up 8 bases and V 6 bases, and 13 bases lay outside the gene matches. This CDR3 comprises 15 residues. Germline CDR1 reads SGHTA; CDR2 reads FQGNSA.

The chain carries TRBV7-2 and TRBJ2-1, with 13 bases that match TRBD2. V lost 4 bases, J lost 7 bases, and 4 bases stayed unmatched. The CDR3 covers 15 residues. The germline gives CDR1 SGHTA, CDR2 FQGNSA. The CDR3 spells CASSSPGLAGNEQFF. The CDR3 nucleotides are TGTGCCAGCAGCTCCCCGGGACTAGCGGGAAATGAGCAGTTCTTC.

The chain uses TRBV25-1 and TRBJ2-5, with 7 bases aligning to TRBD1. V dropped 3 bases and J dropped 5; count of bases not matched to a gene: 3. The CDR3 covers 13 residues. The V gene's germline CDR1 is MGHDK and CDR2 SYGVNS. The CDR3 is CASSEQGDETQYF. The CDR3 nucleotides read TGTGCCAGCAGTGAGCAGGGGGATGAGACCCAGTACTTC.

This sequence joins TRBV7-8 and TRBJ1-1; possibly TRBD1 for D (5 bases). This CDR3 comprises 13 residues. Germline V gene data show CDR1 as SGHVS and CDR2 as FQNEAQ. The V end lost 6 bases, the J end lost 1 base, and 9 bases lay between the germline ends. The CDR3 DNA is TGTGCCAGCAGACGCGGACAGAACACTGAAGCTTTCTTT. It yields the protein CASRRGQNTEAFF.

This clone has a handful of counts. The chain is built from TRBV29-1 and TRBJ1-1, with unresolved D. CDR1 and CDR2 (germline): SQVTM, ANQGSEA. The V end was cut by 7 bases, the J end by 1 base, with 19 bases between. CDR3 length: 15 amino acids. The CDR3 DNA sequence: TGCAGCGCCCTCGGTGGGGTAAAAGGGAACACTGAAGCTTTCTTT. Its translation is CSALGGVKGNTEAFF.

This clone was seen a single time. J is TRBJ2-7 and V is TRBV20-1; D is possibly TRBD2 (5 bases). Germline CDR1 DFQATT, CDR2 SNEGSKA (reference sequence). Trimming removed 5 bases from V and 4 bases from J, with 9 bases in between. The CDR3 consists of 11 residues. DNA for the CDR3: TGCAGTGCTCGGTTAGCGTACGAGCAGTACTTC. It encodes CSARLAYEQYF.

V gene TRBV5-1 combines with J gene TRBJ1-4, with D maybe TRBD1 (5 bases). Trimming pared 4 bases from V and 1 base from J, leaving 8 bases between. CDR3 length equals 14 residues. Germline values: CDR1 SGHRS, CDR2 YFSETQ. The CDR3 sequence: CASSTQGTNEKLFF. DNA of the CDR3: TGCGCCAGCAGCACCCAGGGAACTAATGAAAAACTGTTTTTT.

The CDR3 sequence: CASSTLDTQYF. CDR3 DNA sequence: TGTGCCAGCAGCACTCTAGATACGCAGTATTTT. The chain combines TRBV11-2 with TRBJ2-3, with D unclear. The length of the CDR3 is 11 residues. Germline V CDR1 and CDR2: SGHAT, FQNNGV. V lost 5 bases and J 5 bases, leaving 5 bases between the germline ends.

The chain's CDR3 is CASSLAGLAGRVNEQYF. CDR3 coding DNA: TGCGCCAGCAGCTTGGCCGGACTAGCGGGAAGGGTAAACGAGCAGTACTTC. The V and J genes are TRBV5-1 and TRBJ2-7; 12 bases align to TRBD2. The germline V gene has CDR1 SGHRS and CDR2 YFSETQ. Trimming removed 0 bases from V and 5 bases from J; junction bases left unmatched: 9. The CDR3 covers 17 residues.

The gene calls are TRBV6-1 and TRBJ2-3; D gene ambiguous. Trimming pared 2 bases from V and 0 bases from J, leaving 12 bases between. Germline CDR1 and CDR2: MNHNS and SASEGT. This CDR3 spans 16 amino acids. The CDR3 spells CASSEMASSSTDTQYF. CDR3 in DNA: TGTGCCAGCAGTGAAATGGCTTCTTCTAGCACAGATACGCAGTATTTT.

The chain recombines TRBV18 with TRBJ1-2; 10 bases are a match to TRBD1. J gave up 7 bases and V 3 bases, and 8 bases lay outside the gene matches. The CDR3 is 15 residues long. In germline, CDR1 is KGHSH, CDR2 LQKENI. The CDR3 here is CASSPQRQGAVGYTF. DNA for the CDR3: TGTGCCAGCTCACCCCAGAGACAGGGGGCGGTTGGCTACACCTTC. Complete variable domain (other parts from reference TRBV18 and TRBJ1-2): NAGVMQNPRHLVRRRGQEARLRCSPMKGHSHVYWYRQLPEEGLKFMVYLQKENIIDESGMPKERFSAEFPKEGPSILRIQQVVRGDSAAYFCASSPQRQGAVGYTFGSGTRLTVV.

The chain uses TRBV7-3 and TRBJ1-1, with 7 bases identical to TRBD1. J was trimmed by 3 bases and V by 5 bases; bases with no gene match: 3. Per germline, CDR1 SGHTA and CDR2 FQGTGA. The CDR3 is 13 residues long. CDR3 sequence (DNA): TGTGCCAGCAGCCGAGGGACAGACACTGAAGCTTTCTTT. Translating it yields CASSRGTDTEAFF. The full variable domain, its missing parts supplied by reference TRBV7-3 and TRBJ1-1, is GAGVSQTPSNKVTEKGKYVELRCDPISGHTALYWYRQSLGQGPEFLIYFQGTGAADDSGLPNDRFFAVRPEGSVSTLKIQRTERGDSAVYLCASSRGTDTEAFFGQGTRLTVV.